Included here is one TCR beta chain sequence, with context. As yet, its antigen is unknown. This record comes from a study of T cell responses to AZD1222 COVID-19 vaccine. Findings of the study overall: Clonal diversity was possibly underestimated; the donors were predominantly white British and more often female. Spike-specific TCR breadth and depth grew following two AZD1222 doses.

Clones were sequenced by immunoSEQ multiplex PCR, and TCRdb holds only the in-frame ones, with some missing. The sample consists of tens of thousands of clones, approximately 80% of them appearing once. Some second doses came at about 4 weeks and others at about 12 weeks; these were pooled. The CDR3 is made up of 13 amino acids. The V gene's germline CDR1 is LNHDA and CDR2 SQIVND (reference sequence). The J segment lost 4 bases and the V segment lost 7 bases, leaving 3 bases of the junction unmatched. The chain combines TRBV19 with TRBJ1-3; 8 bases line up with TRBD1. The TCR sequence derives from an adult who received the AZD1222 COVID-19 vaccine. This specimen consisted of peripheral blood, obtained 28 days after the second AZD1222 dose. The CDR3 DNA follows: TGTGCCAGTACCCGGGACAGGGGAAACACCATATATTTT. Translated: CASTRDRGNTIYF.